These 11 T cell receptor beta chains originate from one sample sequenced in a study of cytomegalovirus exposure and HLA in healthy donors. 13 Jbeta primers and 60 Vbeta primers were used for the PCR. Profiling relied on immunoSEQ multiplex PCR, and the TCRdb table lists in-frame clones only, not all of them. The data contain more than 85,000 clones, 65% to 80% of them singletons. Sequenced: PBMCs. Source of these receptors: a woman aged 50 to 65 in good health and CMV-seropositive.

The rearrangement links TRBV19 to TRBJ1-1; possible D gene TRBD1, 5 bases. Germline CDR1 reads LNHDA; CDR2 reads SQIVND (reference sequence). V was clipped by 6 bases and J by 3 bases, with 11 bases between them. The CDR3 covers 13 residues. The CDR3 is CASRKGGDTEAFF. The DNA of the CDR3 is TGTGCCAGTAGGAAGGGAGGGGACACTGAAGCTTTCTTT.

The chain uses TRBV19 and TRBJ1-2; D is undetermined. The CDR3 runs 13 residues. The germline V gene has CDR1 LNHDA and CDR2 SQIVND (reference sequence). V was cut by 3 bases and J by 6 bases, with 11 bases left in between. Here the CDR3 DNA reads TGTGCCAGTAGTATGAGGGAGTGGGATGGCTACACCTTC. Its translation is CASSMREWDGYTF.

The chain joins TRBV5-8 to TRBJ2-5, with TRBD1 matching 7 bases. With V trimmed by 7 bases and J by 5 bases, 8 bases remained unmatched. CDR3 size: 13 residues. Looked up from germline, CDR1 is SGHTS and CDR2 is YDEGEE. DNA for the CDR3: TGTGCCAGCCGCCGGACAGGCGTGGAGACCCAGTACTTC. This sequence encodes CASRRTGVETQYF.

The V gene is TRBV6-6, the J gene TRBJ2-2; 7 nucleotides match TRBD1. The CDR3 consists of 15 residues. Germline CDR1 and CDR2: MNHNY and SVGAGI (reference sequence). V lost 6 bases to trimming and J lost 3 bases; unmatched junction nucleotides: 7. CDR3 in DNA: TGTGCCAGCAGGCCAGGGGGTGTGGACACCGGGGAGCTGTTTTTT. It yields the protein CASRPGGVDTGELFF.

The chain's CDR3 is CASSRRRTQGGYGYTF. In DNA, the CDR3 is TGTGCCAGCAGTCGTAGAAGGACACAGGGCGGCTATGGCTACACCTTC. This chain uses TRBV2 with TRBJ1-2; D may be TRBD1 (6 bases). The CDR3 has 16 residues. The V end was cut by 5 bases, the J end by 4 bases, with 20 bases between. In germline, CDR1 is SNHLY, CDR2 FYNNEI.

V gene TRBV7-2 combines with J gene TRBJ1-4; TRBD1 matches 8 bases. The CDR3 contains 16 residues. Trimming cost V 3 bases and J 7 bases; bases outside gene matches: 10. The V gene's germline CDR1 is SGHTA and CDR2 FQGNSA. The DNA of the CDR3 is TGTGCCAGCAGCTTGTTCAGGGGGCCGCGTAGTGAAAAACTGTTTTTT. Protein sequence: CASSLFRGPRSEKLFF.

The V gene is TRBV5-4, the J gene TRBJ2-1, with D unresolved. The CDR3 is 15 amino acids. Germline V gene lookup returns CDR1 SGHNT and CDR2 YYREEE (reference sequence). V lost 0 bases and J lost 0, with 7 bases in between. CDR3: CASSLEPSSYNEQFF. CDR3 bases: TGTGCCAGCAGCTTGGAACCGAGCTCCTACAATGAGCAGTTCTTC.

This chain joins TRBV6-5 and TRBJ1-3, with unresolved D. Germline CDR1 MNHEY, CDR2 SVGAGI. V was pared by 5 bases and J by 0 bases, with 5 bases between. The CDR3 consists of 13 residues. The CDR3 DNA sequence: TGTGCCAGCAGTATAGACTCTGGAAACACCATATATTTT. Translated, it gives CASSIDSGNTIYF.

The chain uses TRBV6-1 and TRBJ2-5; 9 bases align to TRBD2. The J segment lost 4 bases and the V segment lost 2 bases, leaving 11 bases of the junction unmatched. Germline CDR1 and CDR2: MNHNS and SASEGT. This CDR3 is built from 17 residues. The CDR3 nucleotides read TGTGCCAGCAGTGAAACAAGACTAGCGGAGCGATCAGAGACCCAGTACTTC. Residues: CASSETRLAERSETQYF.

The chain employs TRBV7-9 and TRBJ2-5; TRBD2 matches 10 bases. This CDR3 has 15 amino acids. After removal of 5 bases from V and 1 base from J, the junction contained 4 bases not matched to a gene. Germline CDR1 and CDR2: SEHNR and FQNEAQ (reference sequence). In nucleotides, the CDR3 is TGTGCCAGCAGCACTAGCGGGAAGATCCAAGAGACCCAGTACTTC. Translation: CASSTSGKIQETQYF.

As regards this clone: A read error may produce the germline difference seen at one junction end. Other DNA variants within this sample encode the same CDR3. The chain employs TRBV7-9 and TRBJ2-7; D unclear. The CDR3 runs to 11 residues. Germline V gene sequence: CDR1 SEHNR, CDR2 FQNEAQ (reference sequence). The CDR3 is CSSSLRYEQYF. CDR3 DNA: TGTTCCAGCAGCTTGAGGTACGAGCAGTACTTC.